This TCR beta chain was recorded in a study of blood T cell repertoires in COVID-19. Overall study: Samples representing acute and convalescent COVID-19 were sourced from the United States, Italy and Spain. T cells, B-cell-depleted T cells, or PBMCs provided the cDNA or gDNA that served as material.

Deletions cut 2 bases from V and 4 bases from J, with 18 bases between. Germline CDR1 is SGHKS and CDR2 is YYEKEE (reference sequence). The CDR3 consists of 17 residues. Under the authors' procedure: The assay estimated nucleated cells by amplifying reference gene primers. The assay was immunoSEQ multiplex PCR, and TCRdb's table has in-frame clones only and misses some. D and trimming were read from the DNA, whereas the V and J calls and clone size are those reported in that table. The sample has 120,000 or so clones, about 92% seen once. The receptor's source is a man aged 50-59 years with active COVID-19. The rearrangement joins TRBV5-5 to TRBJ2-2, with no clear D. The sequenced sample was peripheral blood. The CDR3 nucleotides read TGTGCCAGCAGCTTCCAGATAGCCTCCCGGGTCACCGGGGAGCTGTTTTTT. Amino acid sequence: CASSFQIASRVTGELFF.